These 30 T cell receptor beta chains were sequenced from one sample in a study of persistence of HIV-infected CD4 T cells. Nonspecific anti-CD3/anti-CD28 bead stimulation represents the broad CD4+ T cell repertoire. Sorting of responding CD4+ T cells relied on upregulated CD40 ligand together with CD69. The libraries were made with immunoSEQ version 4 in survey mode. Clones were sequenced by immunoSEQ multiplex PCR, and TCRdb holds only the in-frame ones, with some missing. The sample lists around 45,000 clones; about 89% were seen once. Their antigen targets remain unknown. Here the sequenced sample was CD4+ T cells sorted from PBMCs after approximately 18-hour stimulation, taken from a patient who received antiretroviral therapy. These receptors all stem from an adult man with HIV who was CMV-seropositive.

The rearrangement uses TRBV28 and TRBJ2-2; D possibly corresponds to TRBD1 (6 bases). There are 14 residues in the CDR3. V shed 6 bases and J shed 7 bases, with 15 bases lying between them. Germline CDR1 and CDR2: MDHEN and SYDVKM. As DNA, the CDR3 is TGTGCCAGCAGCCTTCCAGGGGCGGGCGGGGAGCTGTTTTTT. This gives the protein CASSLPGAGGELFF.

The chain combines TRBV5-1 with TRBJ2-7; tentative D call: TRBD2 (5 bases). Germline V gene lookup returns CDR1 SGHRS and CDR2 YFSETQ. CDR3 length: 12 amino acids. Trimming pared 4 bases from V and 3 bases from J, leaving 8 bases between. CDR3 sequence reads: CASSPGFYEQYF. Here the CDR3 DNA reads TGCGCCAGCAGCCCGGGGTTCTACGAGCAGTACTTC. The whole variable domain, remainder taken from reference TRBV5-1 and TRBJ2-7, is KAGVTQTPRYLIKTRGQQVTLSCSPISGHRSVSWYQQTPGQGLQFLFEYFSETQRNKGNFPGRFSGRQFSNSRSEMNVSTLELGDSALYLCASSPGFYEQYFGPGTRLTVT.

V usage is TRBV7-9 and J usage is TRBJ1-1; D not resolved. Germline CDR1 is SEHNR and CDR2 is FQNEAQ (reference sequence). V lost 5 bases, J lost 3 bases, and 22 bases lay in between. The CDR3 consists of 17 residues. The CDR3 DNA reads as TGTGCCAGCAGCCGAGACGCCAGTGGGGTAGAGGACACTGAAGCTTTCTTT. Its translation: CASSRDASGVEDTEAFF.

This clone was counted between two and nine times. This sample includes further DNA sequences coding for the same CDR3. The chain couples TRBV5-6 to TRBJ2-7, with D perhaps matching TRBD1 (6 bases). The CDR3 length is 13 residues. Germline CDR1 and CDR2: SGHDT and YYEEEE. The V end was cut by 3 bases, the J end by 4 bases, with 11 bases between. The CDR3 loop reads CASSSTGRYEQYF. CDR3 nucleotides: TGTGCCAGCAGCTCCACAGGGCGGTACGAGCAGTACTTC.

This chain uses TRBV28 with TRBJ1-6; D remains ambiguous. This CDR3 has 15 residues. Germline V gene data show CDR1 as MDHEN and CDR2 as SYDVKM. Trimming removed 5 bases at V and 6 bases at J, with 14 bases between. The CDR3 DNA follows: TGTGCCAGCAGTCCCTCGGTAGGATTTAATTCACCCCTCCACTTT. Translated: CASSPSVGFNSPLHF.

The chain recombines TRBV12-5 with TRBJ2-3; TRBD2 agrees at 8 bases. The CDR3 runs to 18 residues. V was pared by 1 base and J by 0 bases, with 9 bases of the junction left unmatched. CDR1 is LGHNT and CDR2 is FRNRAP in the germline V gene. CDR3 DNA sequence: TGTGCTAGTGGTTTGGCGGCGGGGGGTGTTGGTAGCACAGATACGCAGTATTTT. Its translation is CASGLAAGGVGSTDTQYF.

The CDR3: CASSQDGGHPNTEAFF. In DNA, the CDR3 is TGTGCCAGCAGCCAAGATGGGGGACACCCGAACACTGAAGCTTTCTTT. The chain couples TRBV3-1 (or the pseudogene TRBV3-2) to TRBJ1-1; D might be TRBD1 (6 bases). The CDR3 loop spans 16 amino acids. V gave up 0 bases and J gave up 1 base, with 12 bases separating them. Germline V gene sequence: CDR1 LGHDT, CDR2 YNNKEL (reference sequence).

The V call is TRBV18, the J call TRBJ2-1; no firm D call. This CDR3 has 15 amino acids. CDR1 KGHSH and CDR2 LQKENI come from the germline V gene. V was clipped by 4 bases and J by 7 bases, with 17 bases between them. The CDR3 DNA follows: TGTGCCAGCTCACAATATATCACAGAAGGAAATGAGCAGTTCTTC. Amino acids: CASSQYITEGNEQFF.

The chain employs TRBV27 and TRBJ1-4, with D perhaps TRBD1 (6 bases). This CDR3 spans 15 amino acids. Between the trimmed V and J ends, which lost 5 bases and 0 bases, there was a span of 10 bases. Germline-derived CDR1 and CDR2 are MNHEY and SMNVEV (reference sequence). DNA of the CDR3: TGTGCCAGCAGTCAATGGACAGCAACTAATGAAAAACTGTTTTTT. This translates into CASSQWTATNEKLFF.

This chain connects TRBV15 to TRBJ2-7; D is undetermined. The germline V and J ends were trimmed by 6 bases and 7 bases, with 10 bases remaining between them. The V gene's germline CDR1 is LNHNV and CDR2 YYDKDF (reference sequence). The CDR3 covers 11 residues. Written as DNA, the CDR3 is TGTGCCACCAGTTATGTGGGGGAGCAGTACTTC. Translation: CATSYVGEQYF.

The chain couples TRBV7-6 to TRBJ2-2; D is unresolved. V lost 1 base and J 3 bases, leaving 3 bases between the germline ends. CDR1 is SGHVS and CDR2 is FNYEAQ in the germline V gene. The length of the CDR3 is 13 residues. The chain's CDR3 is CASSLVHTGELFF. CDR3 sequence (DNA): TGTGCCAGCAGCTTAGTCCACACCGGGGAGCTGTTTTTT.

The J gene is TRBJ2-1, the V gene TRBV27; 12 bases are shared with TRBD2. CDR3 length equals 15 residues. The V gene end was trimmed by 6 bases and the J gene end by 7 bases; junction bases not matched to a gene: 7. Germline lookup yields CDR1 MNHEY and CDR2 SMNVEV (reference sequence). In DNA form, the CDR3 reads TGTGCCAGCAGCCGACTAGCGGGGGTTCGGAATGAGCAGTTCTTC. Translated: CASSRLAGVRNEQFF.

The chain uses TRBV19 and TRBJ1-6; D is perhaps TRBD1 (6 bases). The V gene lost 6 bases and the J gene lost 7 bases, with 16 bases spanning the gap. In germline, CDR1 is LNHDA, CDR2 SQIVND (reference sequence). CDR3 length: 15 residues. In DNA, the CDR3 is TGTGCCAGTAGACTACAGGGAGATCTAAATTCACCCCTCCACTTT. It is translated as CASRLQGDLNSPLHF.

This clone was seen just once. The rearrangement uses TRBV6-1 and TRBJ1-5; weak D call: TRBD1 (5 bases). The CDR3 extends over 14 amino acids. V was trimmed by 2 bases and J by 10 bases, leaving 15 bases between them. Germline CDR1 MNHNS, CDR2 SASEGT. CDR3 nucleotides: TGTGCCAGCAGTGAAACCGACAGCCTGCTACCCCAGCATTTT. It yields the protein CASSETDSLLPQHF.

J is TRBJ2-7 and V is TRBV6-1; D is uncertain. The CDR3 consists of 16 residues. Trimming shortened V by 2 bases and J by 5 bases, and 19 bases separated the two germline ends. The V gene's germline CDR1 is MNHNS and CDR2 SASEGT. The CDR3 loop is CASSESSDRRIHEQYF. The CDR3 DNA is TGTGCCAGCAGTGAAAGTTCGGACCGGCGGATCCACGAGCAGTACTTC.

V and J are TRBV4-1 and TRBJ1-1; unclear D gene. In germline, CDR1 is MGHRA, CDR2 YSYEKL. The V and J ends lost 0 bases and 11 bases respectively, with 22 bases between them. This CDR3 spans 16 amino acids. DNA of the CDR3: TGCGCCAGCAGCCAAGATAAATTTCCGTCAGGTCCTACGGCTTTCTTT. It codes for CASSQDKFPSGPTAFF.

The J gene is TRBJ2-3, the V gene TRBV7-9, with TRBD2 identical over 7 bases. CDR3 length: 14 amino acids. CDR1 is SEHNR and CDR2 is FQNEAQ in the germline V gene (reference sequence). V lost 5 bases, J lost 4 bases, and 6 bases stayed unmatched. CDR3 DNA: TGTGCCAGCAGCCATGGGAGGGATGCAGATACGCAGTATTTT. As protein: CASSHGRDADTQYF.

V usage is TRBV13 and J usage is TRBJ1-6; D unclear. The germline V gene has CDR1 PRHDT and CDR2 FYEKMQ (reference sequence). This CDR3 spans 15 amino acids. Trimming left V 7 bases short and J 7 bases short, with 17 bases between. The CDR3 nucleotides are TGTGCCAGCACCCCATTGGGGTTGGGGAATTCACCCCTCCACTTT. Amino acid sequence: CASTPLGLGNSPLHF.

This CDR3 is CATSRDLGDEQYF. In DNA, the CDR3 is TGTGCCACCAGCAGAGATTTGGGTGACGAGCAGTACTTC. The chain has TRBV15 and TRBJ2-7; D is unclear. The CDR3 is 13 amino acids. Germline V gene sequence: CDR1 LNHNV, CDR2 YYDKDF (reference sequence). V lost 0 bases and J 5 bases, leaving 8 bases between the germline ends.

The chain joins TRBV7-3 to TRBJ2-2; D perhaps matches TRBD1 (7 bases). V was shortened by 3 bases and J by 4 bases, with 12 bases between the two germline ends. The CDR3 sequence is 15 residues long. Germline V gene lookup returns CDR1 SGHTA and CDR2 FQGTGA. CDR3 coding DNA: TGTGCCAGCAGCTTGGGGGGACAGCTCACCGGGGAGCTGTTTTTT. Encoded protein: CASSLGGQLTGELFF.

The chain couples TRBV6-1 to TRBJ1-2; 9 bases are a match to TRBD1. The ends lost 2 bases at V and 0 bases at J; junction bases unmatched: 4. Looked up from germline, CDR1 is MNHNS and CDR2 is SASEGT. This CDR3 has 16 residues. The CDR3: CASSERGQGANYGYTF. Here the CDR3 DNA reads TGTGCCAGCAGTGAAAGGGGACAGGGAGCTAACTATGGCTACACCTTC.

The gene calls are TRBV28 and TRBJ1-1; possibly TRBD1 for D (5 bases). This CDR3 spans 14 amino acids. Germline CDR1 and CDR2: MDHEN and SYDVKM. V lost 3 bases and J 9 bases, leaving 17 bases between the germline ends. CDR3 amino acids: CASSFPAGRIKAFF. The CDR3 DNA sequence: TGTGCCAGCAGTTTCCCCGCAGGGCGGATTAAAGCTTTCTTT.

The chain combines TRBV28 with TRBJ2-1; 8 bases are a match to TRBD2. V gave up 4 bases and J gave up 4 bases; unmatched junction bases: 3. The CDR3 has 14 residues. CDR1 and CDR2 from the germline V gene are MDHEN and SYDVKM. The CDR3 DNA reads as TGTGCCAGCAGTTCGGGACTAGTTTACAATGAGCAGTTCTTC. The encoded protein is CASSSGLVYNEQFF.

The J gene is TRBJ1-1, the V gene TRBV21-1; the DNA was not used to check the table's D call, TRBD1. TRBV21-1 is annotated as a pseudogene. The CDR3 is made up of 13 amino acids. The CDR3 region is CATVTGMNTEAFF. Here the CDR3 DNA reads TGTGCCACGGTTACAGGGATGAACACTGAAGCTTTCTTT.

DNA of the CDR3: TGTGCCAGCAGCTCAAACGGAGGGCGTCAAGAGACCCAGTACTTC. This codes for CASSSNGGRQETQYF. V and J are TRBV11-2 and TRBJ2-5, with D possibly matching TRBD2 (6 bases). The CDR3 is 15 residues long. Trimming stripped 4 bases from V and 2 bases from J, with 14 bases between. Germline V CDR1 and CDR2: SGHAT, FQNNGV.

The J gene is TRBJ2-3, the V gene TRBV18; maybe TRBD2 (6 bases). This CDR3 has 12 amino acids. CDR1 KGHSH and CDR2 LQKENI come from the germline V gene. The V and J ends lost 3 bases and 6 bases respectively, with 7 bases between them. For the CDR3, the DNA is TGTGCCAGCTCACCGGAGGGTGATACGCAGTATTTT. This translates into CASSPEGDTQYF.

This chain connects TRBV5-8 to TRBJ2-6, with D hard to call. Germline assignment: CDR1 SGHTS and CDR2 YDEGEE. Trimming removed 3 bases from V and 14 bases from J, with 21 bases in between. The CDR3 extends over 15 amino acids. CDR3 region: CASSSRLFASSILTF. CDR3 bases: TGTGCCAGCAGCTCCCGCCTGTTCGCCTCCTCCATCCTGACTTTC.

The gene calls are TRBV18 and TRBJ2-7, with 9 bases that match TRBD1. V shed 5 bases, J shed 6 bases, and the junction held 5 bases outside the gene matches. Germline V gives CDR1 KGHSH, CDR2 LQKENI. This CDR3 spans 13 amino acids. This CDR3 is CASSSDRGVEQYF. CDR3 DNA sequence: TGTGCCAGCTCATCTGACAGGGGGGTCGAGCAGTACTTC.

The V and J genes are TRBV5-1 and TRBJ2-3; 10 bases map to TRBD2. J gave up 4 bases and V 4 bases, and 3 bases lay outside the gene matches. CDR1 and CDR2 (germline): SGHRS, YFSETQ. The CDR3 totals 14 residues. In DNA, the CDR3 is TGCGCCAGCAGCCTAGGACTAGCGGCAGATACGCAGTATTTT. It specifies CASSLGLAADTQYF.

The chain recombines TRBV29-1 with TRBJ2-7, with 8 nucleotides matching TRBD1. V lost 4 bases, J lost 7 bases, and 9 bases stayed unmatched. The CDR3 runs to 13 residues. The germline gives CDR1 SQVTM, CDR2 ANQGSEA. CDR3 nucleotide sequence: TGCAGCGTTGTCAGGCAGGGGGCTGGGGAGCAGTACTTC. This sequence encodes CSVVRQGAGEQYF.